Below, 20 T cell receptor beta chains from the same sample are listed, as sequenced in a study of T cells after yellow fever vaccination (dated by TCRdb to the late 2010s). What this sample's treatment or condition label stands for: live attenuated yellow fever vaccine strain. Libraries were built with 5' RACE. Sequencing took place on an Illumina HiSeq 2500. TCRdb reprocessed the public reads (quality trimming at Q25 with fastp, clone calling with MiXCR) and kept in-frame beta chains. Rows with a matching CDR3 protein are joined into one entry that keeps the most common DNA and genes. This sample lists approximately 350,000 distinct CDR3 sequences; approximately 10% were detected once. Around 19% of the sample lies in the top ten. The sample consisted of PBMCs, taken on the day of the first yellow fever vaccination. Receptors originate from a man between 18 and 29 years old who received the YFV17D yellow fever vaccine.

The chain couples TRBV15 to TRBJ2-1, with D hard to call. This CDR3 region has 13 residues. Trimming pared 6 bases from V and 7 bases from J, leaving 13 bases between. Germline loops: CDR1 LNHNV, CDR2 YYDKDF (reference sequence). This CDR3 is CATRRTATNEQFF. The DNA for the CDR3 is TGTGCCACCAGGAGGACGGCTACTAATGAGCAGTTCTTC. The entire variable domain, with the rest obtained from reference TRBV15 and TRBJ2-1, is as follows: DAMVIQNPRYQVTQFGKPVTLSCSQTLNHNVMYWYQQKSSQAPKLLFHYYDKDFNNEADTPDNFQSRRPNTSFCFLDIRSPGLGDTAMYLCATRRTATNEQFFGPGTRLTVL.

This clonotype was recorded a few times. The V and J genes are TRBV12-3 or TRBV12-4 and TRBJ2-6; tentative D call: TRBD2 (5 bases). Trimming stripped 6 bases from V and 4 bases from J, with 10 bases between. This CDR3 is 14 amino acids long. Written as DNA, the CDR3 is TGTGCCAGCAGCCCCTTAGCGGGGGCCAACGTCCTGACTTTC. Protein sequence: CASSPLAGANVLTF.

This clonotype has only a few counts. The V gene is TRBV7-9, the J gene TRBJ2-4; possibly TRBD2 for D (5 bases). The CDR3 is made up of 12 amino acids. Germline values: CDR1 SEHNR, CDR2 FQNEAQ (reference sequence). V was clipped by 6 bases and J by 7 bases, with 10 bases between them. The CDR3 spells CASSTGENIQYF. In DNA, the CDR3 is TGTGCCAGCAGTACCGGGGAGAACATTCAGTACTTC.

V and J are TRBV25-1 and TRBJ1-5; 8 bases map to TRBD1. Germline CDR1 and CDR2: MGHDK and SYGVNS. The CDR3 contains 12 residues. Germline trimming cut 8 bases from V and 9 bases from J; bases unmatched to any gene: 6. As DNA, the CDR3 is TGTGCCAGCGGACAGGGCCGAAGGCCCCAGCATTTT. Its protein is CASGQGRRPQHF.

This chain joins TRBV9 and TRBJ1-6, with a weak D call TRBD1 (5 bases). Germline V CDR1 and CDR2: SGDLS, YYNGEE. V was trimmed by 3 bases and J by 10 bases, leaving 17 bases between them. The CDR3 has 15 amino acids. CDR3 residues: CASSASQDGKSPLHF. The CDR3, as DNA: TGTGCCAGCAGCGCCTCACAGGACGGAAAATCACCCCTCCACTTT.

The rearrangement uses TRBV4-3 and TRBJ2-2; the match to TRBD1 covers 8 bases. This CDR3 region has 16 residues. V lost 5 bases to trimming and J lost 4 bases; unmatched junction nucleotides: 9. Germline CDR1 is LGHNA and CDR2 is YSLEER. In DNA form, the CDR3 reads TGCGCCAGCAGCGACCGACAGGGGTGGGGCACCGGGGAGCTGTTTTTT. Its translation is CASSDRQGWGTGELFF.

The chain combines TRBV5-4 with TRBJ1-2; D is ambiguous. In germline, CDR1 is SGHNT, CDR2 YYREEE (reference sequence). V was pared by 3 bases and J by 7 bases, with 13 bases between. This CDR3 spans 13 amino acids. Written as DNA, the CDR3 is TGTGCCAGCAGCTGGCCCGGGTGGGGTGGCTACACCTTC. Its translation: CASSWPGWGGYTF.

This clonotype was counted between two and nine times. The gene calls are TRBV12-3 or TRBV12-4 and TRBJ1-3, with 7 bases lining up with TRBD1. V shed 3 bases and J 7 bases; nucleotides not matched to a gene: 3. This CDR3 region has 13 residues. In DNA form, the CDR3 reads TGTGCCAGCAGTTTTGACAGGGCCAACACCATATATTTT. Amino acids: CASSFDRANTIYF.

This clonotype was counted only a few times. The V gene is TRBV3-1, the J gene TRBJ2-3; a weak D match, TRBD2 (6 bases). Trimming took off 6 bases at V and 2 bases at J, with 15 bases between the two ends. This CDR3 comprises 15 residues. Germline V CDR1 and CDR2: LGHDT, YNNKEL (reference sequence). The CDR3 sequence is CASSPRGLLTDTQYF. DNA of the CDR3: TGTGCCAGCAGTCCCCGGGGACTGCTCACAGATACGCAGTATTTT.

This clonotype was counted between two and nine times. The chain is built from TRBV28 and TRBJ2-7, with TRBD1 matching over 11 bases. The V gene end was trimmed by 2 bases and the J gene end by 3 bases; junction bases not matched to a gene: 6. Germline V gene sequence: CDR1 MDHEN, CDR2 SYDVKM. This CDR3 comprises 16 residues. CDR3 bases: TGTGCCAGCAGTTTAGGCTCCGGGACAGGGGGCTACGAGCAGTACTTC. As protein: CASSLGSGTGGYEQYF.

V and J are TRBV29-1 and TRBJ1-1; D unclear. CDR1 SQVTM and CDR2 ANQGSEA come from the germline V gene. CDR3 length: 13 amino acids. V was pared by 3 bases and J by 2 bases, with 10 bases between. CDR3 residues: CSVDPGINTEAFF. The CDR3 bases are TGCAGCGTTGACCCGGGAATTAACACTGAAGCTTTCTTT.

The V and J genes are TRBV7-9 and TRBJ1-1, with a weak D call TRBD1 (5 bases). V lost 6 bases and J 8 bases, leaving 16 bases between the germline ends. CDR3 length equals 13 residues. Germline V gene data show CDR1 as SEHNR and CDR2 as FQNEAQ (reference sequence). This CDR3 is CASRRGGAPEAFF. The CDR3 DNA sequence: TGTGCCAGCAGGCGCGGAGGGGCCCCGGAAGCTTTCTTT. Variable domain in full (rest from reference TRBV7-9 and TRBJ1-1): DTGVSQNPRHKITKRGQNVTFRCDPISEHNRLYWYRQTLGQGPEFLTYFQNEAQLEKSRLLSDRFSAERPKGSFSTLEIQRTEQGDSAMYLCASRRGGAPEAFFGQGTRLTVV.

To note about this clonotype: Being one base from a much bigger clone, this may be a read error. V usage is TRBV2 and J usage is TRBJ2-1; 7 bases fit TRBD2. Germline CDR1 and CDR2: SNHLY and FYNNEI. The V segment lost 7 bases and the J segment 6 bases; nucleotides outside the gene matches: 15. The CDR3 spans 16 residues. The DNA of the CDR3 is TGTGCCAGCACCGGAAGCGGGAACCGCACCGGCAATGAGCAGTTCTTC. It specifies CASTGSGNRTGNEQFF.

This clonotype turned up a few times. The chain is built from TRBV5-1 and TRBJ1-1, with D maybe TRBD1 (6 bases). Germline V gene data show CDR1 as SGHRS and CDR2 as YFSETQ. Trimming took 4 bases from V and 0 from J, leaving 22 bases between them. The CDR3 length is 18 residues. Here the CDR3 reads CASSRVPADSVMNTEAFF. The CDR3 coding sequence is TGCGCCAGCAGCCGCGTCCCTGCGGACAGCGTCATGAACACTGAAGCTTTCTTT.

This clonotype was seen a few times. V gene TRBV24-1 combines with J gene TRBJ1-2, with a possible D match to TRBD1 (6 bases). V dropped 5 bases and J dropped 4 bases, with 13 bases sitting between them. Germline CDR1 KGHDR, CDR2 SFDVKD. This CDR3 has 14 amino acids. CDR3 nucleotides: TGTGCCACCAGTGCTGCCGGGACAAGCTATGGCTACACCTTC. This gives the protein CATSAAGTSYGYTF.

This clonotype was picked up many times. The junction and the germline gene differ at one end; a read error may be behind it. The chain is built from TRBV4-1 and TRBJ2-3, with D perhaps TRBD1 (6 bases). The CDR3 contains 12 residues. Germline V CDR1 and CDR2: MGHRA, YSYEKL. DNA of the CDR3: TGTGCCAGCAGTCCCAGGGGAGATACGCAGTATTTT. This sequence encodes CASSPRGDTQYF.

The chain uses TRBV7-6 and TRBJ2-5; D not resolved. Germline CDR1 is SGHVS and CDR2 is FNYEAQ. The CDR3 consists of 14 residues. V shed 5 bases and J shed 4 bases, with 14 bases lying between them. CDR3 sequence (DNA): TGTGCCAGCAGCCCAGTGAGCTTCGCAGAGACCCAGTACTTC. Translating gives CASSPVSFAETQYF.

This clonotype turned up a few times. The V and J genes are TRBV7-8 and TRBJ2-1; 7 nucleotides line up with TRBD2. Germline CDR1 is SGHVS and CDR2 is FQNEAQ. The CDR3 loop spans 14 amino acids. The junction had 3 bases not matched to a gene; V was cut back by 3 bases and J by 4 bases. The CDR3 here is CASSLTSLYNEQFF. In DNA form, the CDR3 reads TGTGCCAGCAGCTTGACTAGCCTGTACAATGAGCAGTTCTTC. Based on the CDR3 plus reference TRBV7-8 and TRBJ2-1, the full variable domain is GAGVSQSPRYKVAKRGQDVALRCDPISGHVSLFWYQQALGQGPEFLTYFQNEAQLDKSGLPSDRFFAERPEGSVSTLKIQRTQQEDSAVYLCASSLTSLYNEQFFGPGTRLTVL.

The V gene is TRBV4-1, the J gene TRBJ1-1; the D gene is possibly TRBD1 (6 bases). V was pared by 4 bases and J by 6 bases, with 18 bases between. The CDR3 sequence is 15 residues long. The V gene's germline CDR1 is MGHRA and CDR2 YSYEKL. The CDR3 DNA is TGCGCCAGCAGCCCGTATCATGCAGGGGTCCCTGAAGCTTTCTTT. Protein sequence: CASSPYHAGVPEAFF.

This sequence joins TRBV7-8 and TRBJ2-7, with D possibly TRBD1 on 6 matching bases. V was cut by 4 bases and J by 2 bases, with 12 bases left in between. CDR3 length: 14 amino acids. CDR1 is SGHVS, CDR2 FQNEAQ, per germline. The CDR3 region is CASSSGALTYEQYF. The CDR3 DNA reads TGTGCCAGCAGCTCAGGGGCCTTAACCTACGAGCAGTACTTC.